The rows below give T cell receptor beta chains drawn from one sample of a study of blood T cell repertoires in COVID-19. TCRdb's copy holds only in-frame clones and misses some; the assay was immunoSEQ multiplex PCR. The top ten hold 7.5% of the sample, which has around 120,000 clones, around 80% seen once. The specimen sequenced was peripheral blood. These receptors all stem from a man in his 70s with active or convalescent COVID-19. Each CDR3 is given with its conserved first and last residue.

v_call | cdr3_aa
TRBV5-1 | CASSPRGSGADTQYF
TRBV4-2 | CASSQNTGFRNQPQHF
TRBV18 | CASSPSLQYGEQYF
TRBV11-3 | CASSQGQGRITEAFF
TRBV7-3 | CASSLTPRDGYTF
TRBV18 | CASSPPLMTGPLDEQFF
TRBV7-9 | CASSRGTGRIADTEAFF
TRBV5-4 | CASSLGAGENTGELFF
TRBV10-3 | CAISENGQNEKLFF
TRBV6-5 | CASSSQKGTGGGYTF
TRBV3-1/TRBV3-2 | CASSRASGAEAFF
TRBV2 | CASIPGPGDFEQYF
TRBV19 | CASRLAGGTYEQYF
TRBV5-1 | CASSSVGGLGNTIYF
TRBV12-3/TRBV12-4 | CASSRKGRDEQYF
TRBV6-5 | CASRTSGRAYNEQFF
TRBV12-3/TRBV12-4 | CASRQGLNTEAFF
TRBV4-1 | CASSQDQGTGFYEQYF
TRBV28 | CASSLSGGREKLFF
TRBV12-3/TRBV12-4 | CASSLEGSNEQFF